The clone carrying this T cell receptor beta chain has a handful of counts. This entry is derived from a study of identical twins. J gave up 0 bases and V 11 bases, and 12 bases lay outside the gene matches. This CDR3 spans 17 amino acids. Germline CDR1 ENHRY, CDR2 SYGVKD. MiXCR, applied by TCRdb to the 5' RACE reads, yields one record per CDR3 protein. Of fewer than 550,000 distinct CDR3 sequences in the sample, roughly an eighth were seen once. The same data also went into a second study, on yellow fever vaccine responses in identical twins.

This chain uses TRBV10-3 with TRBJ2-6; 8 bases map to TRBD1. Sequencing used CD4+ T cells sorted from blood. This sequence was found in a woman aged 18-29 years in good health. CDR3 sequence (DNA): TGTGCCTCATCCGGGACAGGACCCGACTCTGGGGCCAACGTCCTGACTTTC. Encoded protein: CASSGTGPDSGANVLTF.